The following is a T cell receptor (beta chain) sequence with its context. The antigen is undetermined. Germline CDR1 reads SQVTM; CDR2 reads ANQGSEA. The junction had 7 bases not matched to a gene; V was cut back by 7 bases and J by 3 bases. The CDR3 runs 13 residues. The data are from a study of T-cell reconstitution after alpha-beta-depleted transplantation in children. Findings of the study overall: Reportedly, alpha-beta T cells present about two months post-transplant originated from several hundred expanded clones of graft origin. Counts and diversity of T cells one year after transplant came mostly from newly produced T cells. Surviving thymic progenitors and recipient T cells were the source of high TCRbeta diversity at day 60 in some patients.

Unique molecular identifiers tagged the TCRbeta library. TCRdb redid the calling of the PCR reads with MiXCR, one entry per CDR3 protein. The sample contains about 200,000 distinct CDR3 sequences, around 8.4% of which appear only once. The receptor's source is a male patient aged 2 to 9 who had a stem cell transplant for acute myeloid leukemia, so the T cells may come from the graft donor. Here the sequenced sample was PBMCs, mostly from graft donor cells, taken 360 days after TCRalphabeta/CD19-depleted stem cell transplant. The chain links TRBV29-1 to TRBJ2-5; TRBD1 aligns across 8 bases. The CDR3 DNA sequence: TGCAGCGCGGGACAGGAGTCGAAAGAGACCCAGTACTTC. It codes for CSAGQESKETQYF. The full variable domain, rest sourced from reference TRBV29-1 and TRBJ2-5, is SAVISQKPSRDICQRGTSLTIQCQVDSQVTMMFWYRQQPGQSLTLIATANQGSEATYESGFVIDKFPISRPNLTFSTLTVSNMSPEDSSIYLCSAGQESKETQYFGPGTRLLVL.